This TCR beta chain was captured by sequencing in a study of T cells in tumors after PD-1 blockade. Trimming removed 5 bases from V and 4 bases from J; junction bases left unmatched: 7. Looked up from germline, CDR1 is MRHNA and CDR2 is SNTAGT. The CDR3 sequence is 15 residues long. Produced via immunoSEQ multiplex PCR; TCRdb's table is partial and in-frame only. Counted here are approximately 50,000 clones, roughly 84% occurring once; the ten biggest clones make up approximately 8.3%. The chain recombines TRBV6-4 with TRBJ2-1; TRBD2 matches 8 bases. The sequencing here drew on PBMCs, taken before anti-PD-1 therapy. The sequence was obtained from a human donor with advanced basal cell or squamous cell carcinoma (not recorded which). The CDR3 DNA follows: TGTGCCAGCAGTTCGGGGGGGTCCCAATACAATGAGCAGTTCTTC. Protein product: CASSSGGSQYNEQFF.